A single TCR beta chain is shown here with its context. Its antigen is as yet unknown. This entry comes from a study of T cell repertoires in cytomegalovirus infection. Germline lookup yields CDR1 MNHEY and CDR2 SVGEGT. The CDR3 loop spans 15 amino acids. The germline V and J ends were trimmed by 6 bases and 3 bases, with 17 bases remaining between them. TCRdb re-analysed the reads in MiXCR, keeping a single row per CDR3 protein. Of approximately 990,000 distinct CDR3 sequences listed, roughly 30% were seen once; the top ten hold around 15%. The material was cultured CD8+ T cells from PBMCs, obtained from culture after CMV antigen stimulation. This TCR was recovered from a human donor in good health (CMV status not recorded). Some clones in this sample may be carry-over from other donors' samples. The chain combines TRBV6-2 or TRBV6-3 with TRBJ1-2; D unresolved. The CDR3 loop is CASRDLRRQDYGYTF. CDR3 nucleotides: TGTGCCAGCAGAGATCTTAGGCGGCAGGACTATGGCTACACCTTC.